Listed below are T cell receptor beta chains from one sample, sequenced in a study of blood T cell repertoires in COVID-19. TCRdb's copy holds only in-frame clones and misses some; the assay was immunoSEQ multiplex PCR. The sample yields 60,000 to 80,000 clones, about four fifths seen once. Sequenced: peripheral blood. These receptors came from a man aged 45-65 years with active COVID-19. Each CDR3 is given with its conserved first and last residue. The D gene is left open where the match is weak. Clone size appears in some rows only: once, few, many, or a class for an expanded clone.

>TRBJ2-2|TRBV2|TRBD1|.
CASGGQGRSTGELFF
TGTGCCAGCGGGGGACAGGGGCGAAGTACCGGGGAGCTGTTTTTT
>TRBJ1-4|TRBV21-1|.|.
CASSYDRVYEKLFF
TGTGCCAGCAGCTACGACAGGGTATACGAAAAACTGTTTTTT
>TRBJ2-7|TRBV11-1|TRBD1|.
CASSFDGTGAREQYF
TGTGCCAGCAGCTTCGATGGGACAGGGGCTCGTGAGCAGTACTTC
>TRBJ2-5|TRBV5-1|TRBD1|.
CASRGQGSGSGETQYF
TGCGCCAGCAGAGGACAGGGGAGCGGTTCGGGTGAGACCCAGTACTTC
>TRBJ2-5|TRBV19|.|.
CASSPRRGIGETQYF
TGTGCCAGTAGCCCAAGGCGGGGTATCGGGGAGACCCAGTACTTC
>TRBJ2-1|TRBV2|TRBD2|.
CASSGEAGIHNEQFF
TGTGCCAGCAGTGGTGAAGCGGGGATCCACAATGAGCAGTTCTTC
>TRBJ2-2|TRBV9|TRBD1|.
CASSRTGGWPGELFF
TGTGCCAGCAGCAGGACAGGGGGATGGCCCGGGGAGCTGTTTTTT
>TRBJ2-5|TRBV19|.|.
CASSRGQETQYF
TGTGCCAGTTCTAGGGGGCAAGAGACCCAGTACTTC
>TRBJ1-2|TRBV6-6|.|.
CASSAFDPGSDGYTF
TGTGCCAGCAGTGCCTTTGACCCAGGGTCCGATGGCTACACCTTC
>TRBJ1-2|TRBV27|.|.
CASSPPGFRRVYGYTF
TGTGCCAGCAGTCCTCCAGGGTTCCGAAGAGTGTATGGCTACACCTTC
>TRBJ1-1|TRBV7-9|TRBD1|once
CASSFWDRGSTEAFF
TGTGCCAGCAGCTTCTGGGACAGGGGGTCCACTGAAGCTTTCTTT
>TRBJ2-3|TRBV3-1/TRBV3-2|TRBD1|.
CASSLKSRGRRTDTQYF
TGTGCCAGCAGCCTTAAATCCAGGGGGCGTCGGACAGATACGCAGTATTTT
>TRBJ1-5|TRBV6-5|TRBD1|.
CASRDRDYQPQHF
TGTGCCAGCAGGGACAGGGACTATCAGCCCCAGCATTTT
>TRBJ2-1|TRBV13|.|.
CASSIDSYNEQFF
TGTGCCAGCAGCATCGACAGCTACAATGAGCAGTTCTTC
>TRBJ2-3|TRBV5-1|.|.
CASSLEGGTDTQYF
TGCGCCAGCAGCTTGGAAGGGGGCACAGATACGCAGTATTTT
>TRBJ1-4|TRBV7-9|.|.
CASSLWAGNEKLFF
TGTGCCAGCAGCTTATGGGCAGGGAATGAAAAACTGTTTTTT
>TRBJ2-3|TRBV27|TRBD2|.
CASSPGLARTDTQYF
TGTGCCAGCAGCCCGGGACTAGCGCGGACAGATACGCAGTATTTT
>TRBJ1-2|TRBV5-4|.|.
CASSFFAEALNYGYTF
TGTGCCAGCAGCTTTTTTGCGGAAGCCCTCAACTATGGCTACACCTTC
>TRBJ2-1|TRBV7-2|TRBD1|.
CASSSSRDRGKNEQFF
TGTGCCAGCAGCTCCTCCCGGGACAGGGGCAAAAATGAGCAGTTCTTC
>TRBJ2-3|TRBV4-2|TRBD2|.
CASSQTLAGGSVDTQYF
TGTGCCAGCAGCCAAACCCTTGCGGGGGGGTCCGTTGATACGCAGTATTTT
>TRBJ2-1|TRBV3-1/TRBV3-2|.|.
CASSRDPGGHSLSVEQFF
TGTGCCAGCAGCCGGGATCCGGGGGGACACTCATTGTCGGTTGAGCAGTTCTTC
>TRBJ1-3|TRBV4-2|.|.
CASSQDRGNTIYF
TGTGCCAGCAGCCAAGACAGGGGAAACACCATATATTTT
>TRBJ2-7|TRBV15|.|few
CATSRDWGDGRYEQYF
TGTGCCACCAGCAGAGATTGGGGGGACGGTCGCTACGAGCAGTACTTC
>TRBJ1-1|TRBV29-1|TRBD1|.
CSARQNRGGNTEAFF
TGCAGCGCGAGACAAAACAGGGGAGGGAACACTGAAGCTTTCTTT
>TRBJ2-3|TRBV11-3|.|.
CASSSGRSDTQYF
TGTGCCAGCAGCTCAGGGCGGTCAGATACGCAGTATTTT
>TRBJ2-5|TRBV5-6|TRBD2|large
CASSNRGEKETQYF
TGTGCCAGCAGCAATCGGGGGGAAAAAGAGACCCAGTACTTC
>TRBJ1-2|TRBV29-1|.|.
CSVDQGNGYTF
TGCAGCGTTGATCAGGGGAACGGCTACACCTTC
>TRBJ2-7|TRBV11-1|.|.
CASSSENGFPYEQYF
TGTGCCAGCAGCTCAGAAAACGGGTTCCCCTACGAGCAGTACTTC
>TRBJ1-1|TRBV29-1|TRBD1|.
CSVDPTGPEAFF
TGCAGCGTTGACCCGACAGGGCCGGAAGCTTTCTTT
>TRBJ2-7|TRBV18|.|.
CASSPGTHYPPYEQYF
TGTGCCAGCTCACCGGGCACCCATTACCCTCCTTACGAGCAGTACTTC
>TRBJ1-1|TRBV24-1|.|.
CATSDLKGGGASYTEAFF
TGTGCCACCAGTGATCTCAAGGGGGGGGGTGCGTCTTACACTGAAGCTTTCTTT
>TRBJ2-7|TRBV30|.|.
CAWSVETPYEQYF
TGTGCCTGGAGTGTCGAAACTCCCTACGAGCAGTACTTC
>TRBJ1-1|TRBV19|TRBD1|.
CASSILGPRQGTEAFF
TGTGCCAGTAGTATTCTCGGACCGCGACAGGGCACTGAAGCTTTCTTT
>TRBJ1-1|TRBV9|.|.
CASGELHVRNTEAFF
TGTGCCAGCGGTGAACTGCACGTGAGGAACACTGAAGCTTTCTTT
>TRBJ2-2|TRBV5-6|TRBD1|.
CASSRDRSGGKLFF
TGTGCCAGCAGCCGGGACAGGTCGGGTGGAAAGCTGTTTTTT
>TRBJ2-1|TRBV7-9|TRBD2|.
CASSPEGGLAFSSYNEQFF
TGTGCCAGCAGCCCGGAGGGGGGACTAGCGTTTAGCTCCTACAATGAGCAGTTCTTC
>TRBJ2-2|TRBV6-2/TRBV6-3|.|.
CASSPGERDTGELFF
TGTGCCAGCAGCCCCGGGGAACGAGACACCGGGGAGCTGTTTTTT
>TRBJ1-5|TRBV27|TRBD1|.
CASSREGQYNQPQHF
TGTGCCAGCAGTCGAGAGGGACAGTACAATCAGCCCCAGCATTTT
>TRBJ2-2|TRBV5-6|TRBD2|.
CASSWRSGGVMTGELFF
TGTGCCAGCAGCTGGCGGAGCGGGGGGGTTATGACCGGGGAGCTGTTTTTT
>TRBJ1-5|TRBV12-5|.|.
CASGLVLVGRHQPQHF
TGTGCTAGTGGTTTGGTACTGGTCGGCAGGCATCAGCCCCAGCATTTT
>TRBJ1-1|TRBV10-3|TRBD1|.
CAISEGGSTGANWEAFF
TGTGCCATCAGTGAGGGGGGCTCAACAGGGGCGAACTGGGAAGCTTTCTTT
>TRBJ1-3|TRBV28|.|.
CASSRLPGAGNTIYF
TGTGCCAGCAGTCGACTCCCGGGAGCTGGAAACACCATATATTTT
>TRBJ1-2|TRBV4-3|TRBD1|.
CASSQGWTGGIYGYTF
TGCGCCAGCAGCCAAGGATGGACAGGGGGTATCTATGGCTACACCTTC
>TRBJ1-5|TRBV2|.|.
CASRRTENQPQHF
TGTGCCAGCAGGAGGACAGAGAATCAGCCCCAGCATTTT
>TRBJ1-5|TRBV12-3/TRBV12-4|.|.
CASSLNRQAQHF
TGTGCCAGCAGTCTAAATCGTCAGGCCCAGCATTTT
>TRBJ2-1|TRBV5-1|.|.
CASSPGTSASYNEQFF
TGCGCCAGCAGCCCCGGGACATCGGCCTCCTACAATGAGCAGTTCTTC
>TRBJ2-1|TRBV5-5|TRBD2|.
CASSLLAGGYNEQFF
TGTGCCAGCAGCCTTCTAGCGGGGGGCTACAATGAGCAGTTCTTC
>TRBJ1-6|TRBV12-5|.|.
CASGPSYSPLHF
TGTGCTAGTGGCCCGAGTTATTCACCCCTCCACTTT
>TRBJ2-6|TRBV2|.|.
CASSVKGLGAGANVLTF
TGTGCCAGCAGTGTAAAGGGTTTAGGGGCTGGGGCCAACGTCCTGACTTTC
>TRBJ2-5|TRBV27|.|.
CASSIRGAGETQYF
TGTGCCAGCAGTATACGGGGGGCTGGGGAGACCCAGTACTTC
>TRBJ2-3|TRBV9|TRBD2|.
CASSVAGRTDTQYF
TGTGCCAGCAGCGTCGCCGGGAGGACAGATACGCAGTATTTT